This T cell receptor (beta chain) was found in a study of shared clonotypes between healthy human individuals. Overall study context: Each donor contributed plates that comprised three CD4 naive, three CD4 memory, two CD8 naive and one CD8 memory.

The V gene end was trimmed by 0 bases and the J gene end by 5 bases; junction bases not matched to a gene: 9. Germline V gene lookup returns CDR1 KGHSH and CDR2 LQKENI. The CDR3 runs to 17 residues. For each subset, genomic DNA was distributed in equal portions over several immunoSEQ plates. The table came from immunoSEQ multiplex PCR; TCRdb's copy has only in-frame clones and leaves some out. Here the sample spans under 2,500,000 clones, more than 90% being singletons. Source material: naive CD4+ T cells sorted from blood. Sample subset: CD45RA+ positively selected. V usage is TRBV18 and J usage is TRBJ2-7; 11 positions match TRBD1. The source is a man between 18 and 35 years old in good health. The CDR3 DNA reads as TGTGCCAGCTCACCACCTAGGACAGGGGGCGAGGACCACGAGCAGTACTTC. Encoded protein: CASSPPRTGGEDHEQYF.